These T cell receptor beta chains were read from a single sample in a study of blood T cell repertoires in COVID-19. Generated by immunoSEQ multiplex PCR, the TCRdb table keeps only in-frame clones and is missing some. The repertoire holds about 160,000 clones, around 87% seen once, with around 6.7% in the top ten. Sample: PBMCs or T cells enriched from blood (not recorded which). These receptors originate from a woman in her 50s who had recovered from COVID-19. The CDR3 runs from the conserved cysteine through the conserved F or W. Fields, in order: clone size, D gene, V gene, CDR3 length, J gene, CDR3 protein, CDR3 DNA. A D gene is named only where the DNA matches it firmly. For some rows the clone size is stated as once, few or many, or as a class when expanded; others skip it.

size: .; D: .; V: TRBV5-8; length: 14; J: TRBJ2-5; CDR3: CASSPLTRVETQYF; DNA: TGTGCCAGCAGCCCCCTTACTAGGGTAGAGACCCAGTACTTC
size: .; D: TRBD2; V: TRBV3-1/TRBV3-2; length: 15; J: TRBJ2-3; CDR3: CASSLGSGGGDTQYF; DNA: TGTGCCAGCAGCCTTGGTAGCGGGGGAGGAGATACGCAGTATTTT
size: .; D: .; V: TRBV5-4; length: 15; J: TRBJ2-1; CDR3: CASSWRTGVIGEQFF; DNA: TGTGCCAGCAGCTGGCGGACGGGAGTAATAGGTGAGCAGTTCTTC
size: .; D: .; V: TRBV2; length: 13; J: TRBJ1-1; CDR3: CASRGTLNTEAFF; DNA: TGTGCCAGCAGGGGGACACTGAACACTGAAGCTTTCTTT
size: .; D: .; V: TRBV25-1; length: 15; J: TRBJ1-2; CDR3: CASSEGPSYSGGYTF; DNA: TGTGCCAGCAGTGAGGGGCCGTCATATTCGGGTGGCTACACCTTC
size: .; D: .; V: TRBV4-2; length: 15; J: TRBJ2-3; CDR3: CASSPGQRGTDTQYF; DNA: TGTGCCAGCAGCCCCGGCCAGCGTGGCACAGATACGCAGTATTTT
size: once; D: TRBD2; V: TRBV4-2; length: 17; J: TRBJ2-1; CDR3: CASSQTNTGTSSNEQFF; DNA: TGTGCCAGCAGCCAAACAAACACCGGGACTAGCAGCAATGAGCAGTTCTTC
size: few; D: .; V: TRBV2; length: 13; J: TRBJ1-1; CDR3: CASILDSNTEAFF; DNA: TGTGCCAGCATTCTCGACAGTAACACTGAAGCTTTCTTT
size: .; D: .; V: TRBV4-2; length: 15; J: TRBJ1-1; CDR3: CASSQGFGGNTEAFF; DNA: TGTGCCAGCAGCCAAGGATTTGGCGGCAACACTGAAGCTTTCTTT
size: .; D: .; V: TRBV6-4; length: 13; J: TRBJ1-2; CDR3: CASSDWATGGYTF; DNA: TGTGCCAGCAGTGACTGGGCCACGGGGGGCTACACCTTC
size: .; D: .; V: TRBV11-3; length: 14; J: TRBJ2-5; CDR3: CASSFARSKETQYF; DNA: TGTGCCAGCAGCTTTGCCCGGTCTAAAGAGACCCAGTACTTC
size: .; D: TRBD2; V: TRBV27; length: 16; J: TRBJ2-1; CDR3: CASRALSGGAYNEQFF; DNA: TGTGCCAGCAGGGCTCTGAGCGGGGGGGCCTACAATGAGCAGTTCTTC
size: .; D: .; V: TRBV27; length: 15; J: TRBJ2-3; CDR3: CASHPTRLPTDTQYF; DNA: TGTGCCAGCCATCCGACTAGGCTACCCACAGATACGCAGTATTTT
size: .; D: .; V: TRBV4-2; length: 12; J: TRBJ2-7; CDR3: CASSQGYYEQYF; DNA: TGTGCCAGCAGCCAAGGCTACTACGAGCAGTACTTC
size: .; D: .; V: TRBV18; length: 13; J: TRBJ2-7; CDR3: CASSPQVQDEQYF; DNA: TGTGCCAGCTCACCACAGGTCCAGGACGAGCAGTACTTC
size: .; D: .; V: TRBV5-1; length: 14; J: TRBJ1-1; CDR3: CASSLRGGNTEAFF; DNA: TGCGCCAGCAGCTTACGAGGGGGGAACACTGAAGCTTTCTTT
size: .; D: .; V: TRBV18; length: 14; J: TRBJ1-2; CDR3: CASLGSRSNYGYTF; DNA: TGTGCCAGCTTAGGGAGCCGCTCGAACTATGGCTACACCTTC
size: .; D: .; V: TRBV6-5; length: 11; J: TRBJ2-3; CDR3: CASKRADTQYF; DNA: TGTGCCAGCAAACGAGCAGATACGCAGTATTTT
size: few; D: .; V: TRBV5-4; length: 13; J: TRBJ1-2; CDR3: CASSLERNYGYTF; DNA: TGTGCCAGCAGCTTAGAACGGAACTATGGCTACACCTTC
size: .; D: TRBD1; V: TRBV5-6; length: 15; J: TRBJ1-6; CDR3: CASSSWTGGYSPLHF; DNA: TGTGCCAGCAGCTCTTGGACAGGGGGTTATTCACCCCTCCACTTT
size: few; D: .; V: TRBV7-9; length: 14; J: TRBJ1-2; CDR3: CASSPLTEQGGYTF; DNA: TGTGCCAGCAGCCCGTTGACAGAGCAGGGTGGCTACACCTTC
size: .; D: .; V: TRBV6-4; length: 13; J: TRBJ1-2; CDR3: CASSGEGGYGYTF; DNA: TGTGCCAGCAGTGGGGAGGGTGGCTATGGCTACACCTTC
size: once; D: .; V: TRBV6-1; length: 14; J: TRBJ1-2; CDR3: CASSEVTGNYGYTF; DNA: TGTGCCAGCAGTGAAGTGACTGGTAACTATGGCTACACCTTC
size: .; D: .; V: TRBV5-1; length: 14; J: TRBJ2-1; CDR3: CASSLVLAGNEQFF; DNA: TGCGCCAGCAGCTTGGTGCTTGCCGGGAATGAGCAGTTCTTC
size: .; D: .; V: TRBV6-5; length: 16; J: TRBJ2-3; CDR3: CASSYSGRGSTDTQYF; DNA: TGTGCCAGCAGTTACTCGGGTCGGGGTAGCACAGATACGCAGTATTTT
size: .; D: TRBD2; V: TRBV11-2; length: 15; J: TRBJ2-1; CDR3: CASSFGGGVGNEQFF; DNA: TGTGCCAGCAGCTTCGGCGGGGGGGTAGGCAATGAGCAGTTCTTC
size: .; D: TRBD1; V: TRBV27; length: 15; J: TRBJ2-5; CDR3: CASSDRTGSLETQYF; DNA: TGTGCCAGCAGCGATAGGACAGGGTCTTTGGAGACCCAGTACTTC
size: few; D: .; V: TRBV30; length: 11; J: TRBJ2-5; CDR3: CAWNRAKTQYF; DNA: TGTGCCTGGAACAGGGCCAAGACCCAGTACTTC
size: once; D: TRBD1; V: TRBV5-5; length: 16; J: TRBJ1-4; CDR3: CASSSPGGATNEKLFF; DNA: TGTGCCAGCAGCTCCCCAGGGGGTGCAACTAATGAAAAACTGTTTTTT
size: .; D: TRBD1; V: TRBV5-1; length: 17; J: TRBJ1-6; CDR3: CASSLGLSGQGFSPLHF; DNA: TGCGCCAGCAGCTTGGGGTTATCAGGACAGGGATTTTCACCCCTCCACTTT
size: few; D: TRBD2; V: TRBV7-9; length: 13; J: TRBJ2-7; CDR3: CASSFGGTYEQYF; DNA: TGTGCCAGCAGCTTCGGGGGGACCTACGAGCAGTACTTC
size: .; D: TRBD2; V: TRBV5-8; length: 15; J: TRBJ2-3; CDR3: CASSIGTSGTDTQYF; DNA: TGTGCCAGCAGCATAGGGACTAGCGGCACAGATACGCAGTATTTT
size: .; D: TRBD2; V: TRBV7-7; length: 19; J: TRBJ2-2; CDR3: CASSPIGLAGGANTGELFF; DNA: TGTGCCAGCAGCCCAATAGGACTAGCGGGGGGTGCGAACACCGGGGAGCTGTTTTTT
size: .; D: .; V: TRBV24-1; length: 15; J: TRBJ2-1; CDR3: CATSDPRGSYNEQFF; DNA: TGTGCCACCAGTGACCCCCGGGGCTCCTACAATGAGCAGTTCTTC
size: .; D: .; V: TRBV25-1; length: 11; J: TRBJ2-2; CDR3: CASSSSGELFF; DNA: TGTGCCAGCAGTTCATCCGGGGAGCTGTTTTTT
size: few; D: .; V: TRBV18; length: 13; J: TRBJ1-5; CDR3: CASSLRRNEAQHF; DNA: TGTGCCAGCTCCCTTCGACGGAACGAGGCCCAGCATTTT
size: once; D: .; V: TRBV6-2/TRBV6-3; length: 13; J: TRBJ1-2; CDR3: CASSPDTSGGYTF; DNA: TGTGCCAGCAGTCCGGACACCTCCGGTGGCTACACCTTC
size: .; D: .; V: TRBV7-3; length: 16; J: TRBJ1-1; CDR3: CASSQTPREMGTEAFF; DNA: TGTGCCAGCAGCCAAACCCCACGGGAGATGGGCACTGAAGCTTTCTTT
size: .; D: TRBD1; V: TRBV9; length: 15; J: TRBJ1-6; CDR3: CASSVAGGRNSPLHF; DNA: TGTGCCAGCAGCGTTGCAGGGGGGCGAAATTCACCCCTCCACTTT
size: .; D: TRBD2; V: TRBV5-5; length: 13; J: TRBJ2-7; CDR3: CASSLSGTYEQYF; DNA: TGTGCCAGCAGCTTGAGCGGGACCTACGAGCAGTACTTC
size: .; D: .; V: TRBV7-2; length: 13; J: TRBJ1-2; CDR3: CASSLTRGGGYTF; DNA: TGTGCCAGCAGCTTAACGCGGGGGGGTGGCTACACCTTC
size: .; D: .; V: TRBV27; length: 12; J: TRBJ1-1; CDR3: CASSPPGVKAFF; DNA: TGTGCCAGCAGTCCCCCGGGGGTCAAAGCTTTCTTT
size: few; D: .; V: TRBV6-5; length: 14; J: TRBJ2-1; CDR3: CASSYLAGGDEQFF; DNA: TGTGCCAGCAGTTACCTGGCTGGAGGCGATGAGCAGTTCTTC
size: .; D: TRBD2; V: TRBV4-3; length: 13; J: TRBJ2-1; CDR3: CASSFSTGGEQFF; DNA: TGCGCCAGCAGCTTTTCGACGGGAGGTGAGCAGTTCTTC
size: .; D: TRBD2; V: TRBV19; length: 17; J: TRBJ2-1; CDR3: CASSIYGLAGGYNEQFF; DNA: TGTGCCAGTAGTATATACGGACTAGCGGGGGGGTACAATGAGCAGTTCTTC
size: .; D: .; V: TRBV4-1; length: 14; J: TRBJ1-1; CDR3: CASSHREGGNEAFF; DNA: TGCGCCAGCAGCCATCGGGAGGGGGGAAATGAAGCTTTCTTT
size: .; D: .; V: TRBV5-1; length: 14; J: TRBJ1-2; CDR3: CASTGTSGVESYTF; DNA: TGCGCCAGCACCGGGACAAGTGGAGTTGAAAGCTACACCTTC
size: .; D: TRBD1; V: TRBV11-3; length: 16; J: TRBJ1-1; CDR3: CASSLRTGDMNTEAFF; DNA: TGTGCCAGCAGCTTAAGGACAGGAGACATGAACACTGAAGCTTTCTTT
size: .; D: TRBD1; V: TRBV5-6; length: 14; J: TRBJ1-2; CDR3: CASREGTVNYGYTF; DNA: TGTGCCAGCAGGGAAGGGACAGTTAACTATGGCTACACCTTC
size: .; D: .; V: TRBV30; length: 14; J: TRBJ2-3; CDR3: CAWTTSANTDTQYF; DNA: TGTGCCTGGACAACTAGTGCGAACACAGATACGCAGTATTTT
size: .; D: TRBD1; V: TRBV5-8; length: 13; J: TRBJ2-1; CDR3: CASSLQGGGEQFF; DNA: TGTGCCAGCAGCTTACAGGGGGGCGGTGAGCAGTTCTTC
size: .; D: TRBD1; V: TRBV29-1; length: 12; J: TRBJ1-2; CDR3: CSVLTGVDGYTF; DNA: TGCAGCGTTTTGACAGGGGTCGATGGCTACACCTTC
size: .; D: TRBD2; V: TRBV9; length: 16; J: TRBJ2-2; CDR3: CASGRASGGVTGELFF; DNA: TGTGCCAGCGGAAGGGCTAGCGGGGGTGTCACCGGGGAGCTGTTTTTT